The sequence of this T cell receptor beta chain was determined in a study of blood T cells in healthy people across ages (dated by TCRdb to between 2014 and 2017). In the study overall: In model experiments, template switching captured roughly one uniquely barcoded TCR beta cDNA molecule for every two T cells. Using deep sequencing normalized with unique cDNA molecular identifiers, the study measured how TCR beta repertoire diversity changes with age. Four age groups were formed from the donors: young (average approximately 15 years), middle-aged (around 40), aged (under 70) and long-lived (82). Donors of different ages were randomly distributed across sequencing lanes to avoid experimental bias. Using the same blood draw, the study looked at two additional independent replicas of 1 million unique cDNA reads for two donors, one aged 18 to 29 and the other aged 80 or older.

On the study overall, not on this receptor specifically: As age increased, observed TCR beta diversity per million T cells dropped in a roughly linear way, and a significant reduction was already evident by age around 41. Since profiling was done on bulk unsorted PBMCs, naive and antigen-experienced compartments could not be conclusively compared. Estimates of total diversity from one million sequenced T cells were regarded as lower bounds and underestimates. The percentage of naive T cells measured by flow cytometry correlated strongly with observed TCR beta diversity. Donor CMV infection status was unknown, potentially confounding age-related changes in expanded clonotypes. Compared with the aged group, the long-lived group had more naive CD4+ T cells, fewer expanded clones and increased TCR diversity, a pattern suggesting age selection.

Systemically healthy Caucasian individuals from Russia, 39 in total and aged about 6 to 100 years, were included as donors. Each donor gave about 11 milliliters of peripheral blood, drawn into EDTA-treated Vacutainer tubes. Ficoll-Paque density-gradient centrifugation was used to isolate PBMCs, with at least 6.5 million per sample. Total RNA was extracted from PBMCs with Trizol reagent, with at least 5 micrograms obtained per sample. The percentages of naive CD45RAhigh/CD27high T cells were determined by flow cytometry on a PBMC aliquot from every donor. Comment on this clonotype: The antigen it binds to is not known. Base qualities are not at hand, and no much larger clone is one base apart.

The protocol used for the library was 5' RACE. The instrument given in TCRdb is Illumina HiSeq 2500. A second PCR of about 7 to 12 cycles was performed with a sample-barcoded 5' primer and a J-beta primer mix. Each TCR beta cDNA molecule received a unique molecular identifier from a template-switch 5' adaptor carrying 12 random nucleotides. Each sample yielded at least 2.5 million CDR3-containing paired-end reads. First-strand cDNA was synthesized from all RNA with the Mint cDNA synthesis kit, primed by a TRBC-specific oligonucleotide. All cDNA was treated with uracil-DNA glycosylase and then went through a first 18-cycle PCR with the universal primers M1SS and BC2_uni_R. Regarding the original processing steps: Normalization of each sample was performed by random selection of 1 million high-quality reads, each carrying a distinct molecular identifier. Reads with shared molecular identifiers were discarded instead of being binned into consensus sequences. MiTCR, with a Q25 quality threshold and the strictest error-elimination algorithm, was used for CDR3 identification, clonotype clustering and error correction. Lower-bound total TCR beta diversity was estimated with a nonparametric unseen species model using Euler transformation. The public reads were quality trimmed at Q25 with fastp and then assembled into clones with MiXCR by TCRdb, keeping productive beta chains. Rows matching on CDR3 protein sequence are summarized as one entry with the most common DNA and genes. The V and J calls were determined by TCRdb, not by the authors. The sample records about 1,800,000 distinct CDR3 sequences, 28% of which are singletons. Of the sample, 6.5% to 8.5% is held by the ten largest clones.

The specimen sequenced was blood. The sequence was obtained from a woman in her thirties in good health.

The CDR3 region: CSATSRGVGELFF. Here is the DNA: TGCAGTGCAACCTCGCGGGGGGTCGGGGAGCTGTTTTTT. The sequence joins TRBV20-1 to TRBJ2-2; 8 bases in the junction line up with TRBD2. The V end gives up 6 bases and the J end 7 bases, leaving 7 bases in the junction not matched to a gene. Including the terminal cysteine and phenylalanine, the CDR3 comprises 13 residues. The read is trimmed to its CDR3 DNA, 39 bases read in frame from base 1. CDR1 and CDR2 are read off the germline V gene (reference sequence) as DFQATT and SNEGSKA.